This entry describes one TCR beta chain. Its cognate antigen is unknown. PCR was performed using 60 Vbeta and 13 Jbeta primers. Profiling relied on immunoSEQ multiplex PCR, and the TCRdb table lists in-frame clones only, not all of them. This sample has under 75,000 clones, with about nine tenths found just once. At collection, donors were nominally healthy, but unrecorded immune exposures were probable. The data originate from a study of cytomegalovirus exposure and HLA in healthy donors. Study as a whole: Of about 390 genotyped donors, around 80% grouped in the Caucasian-associated ancestry cluster. Findings and limits, study-wide: Highly shared sequence variants in one cluster were likely a sequencing artifact. Per a prior analysis, the majority of TCR beta V segments were productive roughly 87% or roughly 30% of the time.

CDR3 length: 16 amino acids. V was trimmed by 3 bases and J by 0 bases, leaving 12 bases between them. CDR1 and CDR2 (germline): SGHTS, YDEGEE. The receptor was derived from a woman in her twenties or thirties in good health and CMV-seronegative. The chain couples TRBV5-8 to TRBJ2-2; tentative D call: TRBD1 (6 bases). The sample comprised PBMCs. DNA of the CDR3: TGTGCCAGCAGCTCTCGAGGGACAACGAACACCGGGGAGCTGTTTTTT. Its translation is CASSSRGTTNTGELFF.